The T cell receptor (beta chain) under discussion was sequenced for a study of neurological immune-mediated disorders. TCRdb processed the 5' RACE reads anew with MiXCR; each CDR3 protein has one entry. The sample consists of 60,000 to 75,000 distinct CDR3 sequences, more than 9.5% of them appearing once. Specified time point: longitudinal time-point 2. A total of 2 million PBMCs stored at -80 degrees C provided the unsorted libraries. Germline lookup yields CDR1 DFQATT and CDR2 SNEGSKA (reference sequence). Trimming left V 2 bases short and J 3 bases short, with 22 bases between. The CDR3 extends over 17 amino acids.

This clonotype was sampled from a man aged 25 to 40 in good health. The J gene is TRBJ1-1, the V gene TRBV20-1, with D possibly matching TRBD1 (6 bases). Input material: PBMCs. CDR3 sequence (DNA): TGCAGTGCTAGAACGCAGGGACTAAGCGGGGGCTACACTGAAGCTTTCTTT. It codes for CSARTQGLSGGYTEAFF.